One T cell receptor (beta chain) is described in this entry. CDR1 DFQATT and CDR2 SNEGSKA come from the germline V gene (reference sequence). V lost 1 base, J lost 7 bases, and 7 bases stayed unmatched. The CDR3 covers 14 residues. The data were obtained in a study of blood T cells in healthy people across ages. For the second PCR, which ran for roughly 7 to 11 cycles, a sample-barcoded 5' primer and a J-beta primer mix were used. In TCRdb, the 5' RACE reads were re-called with MiXCR into one record per CDR3 protein. The table shows some 1.5 million distinct CDR3 sequences, with roughly 43% occurring only once.

Specimen: blood. The rearrangement links TRBV20-1 to TRBJ1-5; 7 bases match TRBD1. The receptor was derived from a woman aged 18-30 years in good health. The CDR3 reads CSARGDSSQQPQHF. CDR3 coding DNA: TGCAGTGCTAGAGGGGACAGCTCTCAGCAGCCCCAGCATTTT.